This T cell receptor (beta chain) was sequenced during a study of blood T cell repertoires in COVID-19 (TCRdb year 2020). For the study in its entirety: Collaborator samples came from the United States, Italy and Spain and covered acute and convalescent phases of COVID-19. The material from the prospective study consisted of cDNA or gDNA derived from T cells, B-cell-depleted T cells, or PBMCs. The dataset comprised deeply sampled blood TCRbeta repertoires from subjects exposed to, actively infected with, or recovered from COVID-19. The repertoires were released in a freely available public database meant as a resource for research on the immune response to SARS-CoV-2. The samples were drawn from the first 160 participants of the ongoing ImmuneRACE study and from more than 1,000 subjects provided by 6 global collaborators. A de-identified subject ID, COVID-19 status, age in years and sex were almost always included in the sample metadata. Where HLA class I and class II types were available, the types were taken from metadata supplied by the sample provider, not from assay-based typing. Broad study findings and their caveats: How much clinical and demographic metadata was included differed by source and by participant, and the metadata was provided uncurated.

In the prospective study, participants were 18 to 89 years old, resided in 24 geographic areas of the United States, and were enrolled through a virtual design. In the prospective study, participants were assigned to cohorts based on the clinical history participants reported in a screening survey and a study questionnaire. In the prospective study, mobile phlebotomists collected whole blood, serum and a nasopharyngeal or oropharyngeal swab from each participant. Additional blood draws and questionnaires over an approximately 2-month period could optionally be provided by prospective study participants. Prospective study blood samples were shipped either frozen or at room temperature before DNA extraction. This clone has a single count. There is no known antigen for this receptor. Qualities for individual bases were not recorded, and no much larger clone is one base off. The immunoSEQ Assay, a bias-controlled multiplex PCR, was used to amplify TCRbeta CDR3 regions from genomic DNA. In the original analysis: The number of nucleated cells in each sample was estimated by amplification of reference gene primers within the assay. To quantify the absolute abundance of each unique TCRbeta CDR3 rearrangement, sequence reads were collapsed and filtered. For each sample, productive Simpson clonality was calculated by taking the square root of Simpson's diversity index across productive rearrangements. TCRdb provides this immuneACCESS table in a form limited to in-frame rearrangements. Some clones are lacking; in checked studies, under half of them reflect an unresolved V gene, and why the rest are absent is not known. The DNA gave D and trimming, while V, J and clone size come from that table. The sample yields more than 250,000 clones; about 90% were counted once. Together, the top ten hold 1.5% to 2% of the sample.

CDR1 and CDR2 were assigned from the germline V gene as SGHAT and FQNNGV. Counted from cysteine to phenylalanine, this CDR3 has 16 amino acids. CDR3 DNA only is kept here, 48 bases in frame from base 1. Relative to germline, V is 4 bases shorter and J is 5 bases shorter, with 20 bases between their ends. The rearranged chain carries TRBV11-2 and TRBJ1-1; TRBD1 might be the D gene, on 6 matching bases. The sequencing sample was made of PBMCs or T cells enriched from blood (not recorded which). This clonotype originated in a woman aged 18-35 years with acute COVID-19. The DNA reads TGTGCCAGCAGCTCACACCGATACAGGGTAGGGACTGAAGCTTTCTTT. The resulting protein is CASSSHRYRVGTEAFF.